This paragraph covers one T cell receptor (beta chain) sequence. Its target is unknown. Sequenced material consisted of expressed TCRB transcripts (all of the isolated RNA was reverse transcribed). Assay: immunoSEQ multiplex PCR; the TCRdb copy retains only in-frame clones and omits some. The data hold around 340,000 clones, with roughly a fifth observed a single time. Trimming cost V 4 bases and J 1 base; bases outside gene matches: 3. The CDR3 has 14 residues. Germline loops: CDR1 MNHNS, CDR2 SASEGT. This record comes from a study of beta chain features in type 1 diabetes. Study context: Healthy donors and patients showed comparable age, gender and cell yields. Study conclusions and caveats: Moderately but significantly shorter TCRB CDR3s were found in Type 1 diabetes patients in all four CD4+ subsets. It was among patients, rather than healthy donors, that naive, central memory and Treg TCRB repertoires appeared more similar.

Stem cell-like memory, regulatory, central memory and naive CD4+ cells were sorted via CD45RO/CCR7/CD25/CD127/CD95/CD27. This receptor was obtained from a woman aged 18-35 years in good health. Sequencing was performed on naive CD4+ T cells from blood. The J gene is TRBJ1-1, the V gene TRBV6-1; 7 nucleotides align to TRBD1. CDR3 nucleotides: TGTGCCAGCAGTGGGTACAGGGGGAACACTGAAGCTTTCTTT. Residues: CASSGYRGNTEAFF.